This is a list of T cell receptor beta chains from one sample in a study of blood T cell repertoires in COVID-19. Produced via immunoSEQ multiplex PCR; TCRdb's table is partial and in-frame only. Of approximately 85,000 clones detected, 85% to 90% appear once; the ten largest clones hold 3.5% to 5%. The specimen sequenced was peripheral blood. These receptors all stem from a woman at least 80 years old with active or convalescent COVID-19. The CDR3 runs from the conserved cysteine through the conserved F or W. A D gene is named only where the DNA matches it firmly. Expanded clones are given a class, and other clones once, few, many or no size at all.

>few|TRBJ2-2|TRBD1|TRBV6-1
CASSGDGTGNTGELFF
TGTGCCAGCAGTGGCGACGGGACAGGGAACACCGGGGAGCTGTTTTTT
>NA|TRBJ1-3|NA|TRBV28
CASSLGGQGILNTIYF
TGTGCCAGCAGTTTAGGAGGGCAGGGAATCCTGAACACCATATATTTT
>once|TRBJ1-1|TRBD1|TRBV27
CASSRQGQNTEAFF
TGTGCCAGCAGTAGACAGGGACAGAACACTGAAGCTTTCTTT
>NA|TRBJ2-7|NA|TRBV6-1
CASSDVVEQYF
TGTGCCAGCAGTGATGTCGTCGAGCAGTACTTC
>NA|TRBJ1-1|NA|TRBV27
CASSSGIGTEAFF
TGTGCCAGCAGTTCAGGTATTGGCACTGAAGCTTTCTTT
>NA|TRBJ2-3|TRBD2|TRBV29-1
CSVEERGGGTDTQYF
TGCAGCGTTGAAGAGAGGGGAGGGGGCACAGATACGCAGTATTTT
>NA|TRBJ2-1|NA|TRBV28
CASTPRGDRPYNEQFF
TGTGCCAGCACCCCCCGTGGAGACAGACCCTACAATGAGCAGTTCTTC
>NA|TRBJ1-1|NA|TRBV27
CASSLSGGGTEAFF
TGTGCCAGCAGTTTATCAGGGGGGGGCACTGAAGCTTTCTTT
>NA|TRBJ2-1|NA|TRBV12-3/TRBV12-4
CASSPRPGEQFF
TGTGCCAGCAGCCCTAGGCCCGGTGAGCAGTTCTTC
>NA|TRBJ2-1|NA|TRBV5-1
CASSFGAASTSYNEQFF
TGCGCCAGCAGCTTCGGAGCGGCTTCGACCTCCTACAATGAGCAGTTCTTC
>NA|TRBJ2-1|TRBD2|TRBV29-1
CSVEDTGTSGSNEQFF
TGCAGCGTTGAAGACACCGGGACTAGCGGGAGCAATGAGCAGTTCTTC
>NA|TRBJ1-6|TRBD1|TRBV28
CASSRDSGYSPLHF
TGTGCCAGCAGCCGGGACAGCGGCTATTCACCCCTCCACTTT
>few|TRBJ2-3|TRBD2|TRBV6-5
CASSYGLAGATQYF
TGTGCCAGCAGTTACGGACTAGCGGGAGCGACGCAGTATTTT
>NA|TRBJ2-3|NA|TRBV7-3
CASSPGQSTDTQYF
TGTGCCAGCAGTCCCGGACAGAGCACAGATACGCAGTATTTT
>NA|TRBJ2-7|NA|TRBV20-1
CSAGARFEQYF
TGCAGTGCTGGAGCTCGGTTCGAGCAGTACTTC
>NA|TRBJ1-4|TRBD1|TRBV6-5
CASKPQGASGEKLFF
TGTGCCAGCAAACCGCAGGGGGCTTCGGGTGAAAAACTGTTTTTT
>NA|TRBJ1-5|TRBD1|TRBV28
CASSLTSIQGARQPQHF
TGTGCCAGCAGTCTAACCTCTATACAGGGGGCTCGTCAGCCCCAGCATTTT
>NA|TRBJ1-5|NA|TRBV19
CASIQGNNQPQHF
TGTGCCAGTATCCAGGGTAATAATCAGCCCCAGCATTTT
>NA|TRBJ2-1|NA|TRBV5-4
CASSPGLRPGDEQFF
TGTGCCAGCAGCCCCGGGTTGCGTCCCGGGGATGAGCAGTTCTTC
>NA|TRBJ2-3|TRBD1|TRBV19
CASSSRGTGGPTDTQYF
TGTGCCAGTAGTAGCAGGGGGACAGGGGGTCCCACAGATACGCAGTATTTT
>NA|TRBJ2-1|TRBD2|TRBV6-4
CASSTLAGGGLHNEQFF
TGTGCCAGCAGTACGCTAGCGGGAGGAGGTTTGCACAATGAGCAGTTCTTC
>NA|TRBJ2-4|NA|TRBV21-1
CASSMGGAGAKNIQYF
TGTGCCAGCAGCATGGGGGGAGCGGGGGCCAAAAACATTCAGTACTTC
>NA|TRBJ2-6|TRBD1|TRBV23-1
CASSPMGTDMIGANVLTF
TGCGCCAGCAGCCCTATGGGGACAGACATGATTGGGGCCAACGTCCTGACTTTC
>NA|TRBJ2-1|NA|TRBV9
CASSVLANVFNEQFF
TGTGCCAGCAGCGTATTAGCGAACGTCTTCAATGAGCAGTTCTTC
>NA|TRBJ2-7|NA|TRBV12-3/TRBV12-4
CASTRRGGGEHF
TGTGCCAGCACTCGAAGAGGCGGGGGCGAACACTTC
>NA|TRBJ2-7|NA|TRBV28
CASSETGFSSYEQYF
TGTGCCAGCAGTGAGACAGGTTTCAGCTCCTACGAGCAGTACTTC
>NA|TRBJ1-4|NA|TRBV2
CAGGDEGKLFF
TGTGCCGGAGGGGATGAGGGAAAACTGTTTTTT
>NA|TRBJ2-1|NA|TRBV20-1
CSASAEEEGPFF
TGCAGTGCTAGTGCCGAGGAGGAAGGCCCGTTCTTC
>NA|TRBJ1-1|TRBD1|TRBV10-3
CAIRDRVLDTEAFF
TGTGCCATCCGGGACAGGGTTTTAGACACTGAAGCTTTCTTT
>NA|TRBJ1-5|NA|TRBV6-2/TRBV6-3
CASSYWGGNSNQPQHF
TGTGCCAGCAGTTATTGGGGAGGGAATAGCAATCAGCCCCAGCATTTT
>NA|TRBJ2-7|NA|TRBV28
CASSFPLPSSYEQYF
TGTGCCAGCAGTTTTCCCCTCCCTAGCTCCTACGAGCAGTACTTC
>NA|TRBJ1-1|NA|TRBV5-1
CASSLALTGWATEAFF
TGCGCCAGCAGCTTGGCCTTAACGGGATGGGCCACTGAAGCTTTCTTT
>once|TRBJ2-7|TRBD2|TRBV5-1
CASSPPGTIYEQYF
TGCGCCAGCAGCCCGCCAGGGACTATCTACGAGCAGTACTTC
>NA|TRBJ2-3|TRBD2|TRBV2
CASNGGRPTDTQYF
TGTGCCAGCAATGGCGGGAGACCAACAGATACGCAGTATTTT
>NA|TRBJ2-2|NA|TRBV18
CASSPPTGPNTGELFF
TGTGCCAGCTCACCACCAACAGGGCCGAACACCGGGGAGCTGTTTTTT
>NA|TRBJ2-1|TRBD2|TRBV27
CASIERSSGREYNEQFF
TGTGCCAGCATCGAGAGGTCTAGCGGGAGGGAATACAATGAGCAGTTCTTC
>NA|TRBJ2-7|TRBD2|TRBV6-5
CASTHAAGGPSEQYF
TGTGCCAGCACCCACGCGGCGGGAGGGCCTAGCGAGCAGTACTTC
>NA|TRBJ1-5|NA|TRBV6-2/TRBV6-3
CASSSLSNQPQHF
TGTGCCAGCAGCAGCCTTAGCAATCAGCCCCAGCATTTT
>NA|TRBJ2-5|TRBD1|TRBV29-1
CSVEPGGNQETQYF
TGCAGCGTTGAACCAGGGGGAAACCAAGAGACCCAGTACTTC
>once|TRBJ2-1|NA|TRBV2
CASRDRLAHEQFF
TGTGCCAGCAGGGACAGACTAGCCCATGAGCAGTTCTTC
>once|TRBJ1-1|NA|TRBV19
CASTIPGVVTEAFF
TGTGCCAGTACCATCCCAGGGGTGGTCACTGAAGCTTTCTTT
>NA|TRBJ1-1|NA|TRBV19
CASSPGTLNTEAFF
TGTGCCAGTAGTCCGGGGACACTTAACACTGAAGCTTTCTTT
>NA|TRBJ2-1|TRBD2|TRBV18
CASSRLAGGPRDYNEQFF
TGTGCCAGCTCAAGACTAGCGGGAGGGCCTCGGGACTACAATGAGCAGTTCTTC
>once|TRBJ1-1|NA|TRBV20-1
CSASVHHKNTEAFF
TGCAGTGCTAGTGTCCACCACAAGAACACTGAAGCTTTCTTT
>NA|TRBJ1-5|NA|TRBV6-1
CASSELQFLSNQPQHF
TGTGCCAGCAGTGAATTACAGTTTCTTAGCAATCAGCCCCAGCATTTT
>NA|TRBJ2-7|NA|TRBV5-6
CASSLEPSSYEQYF
TGTGCCAGCAGCTTGGAGCCAAGCTCCTACGAGCAGTACTTC
>NA|TRBJ1-5|NA|TRBV6-5
CASTGYSNQPQHF
TGTGCCAGCACAGGATATAGCAATCAGCCCCAGCATTTT
>NA|TRBJ2-1|NA|TRBV3-1/TRBV3-2
CASSQDLVSGDNEQFF
TGTGCCAGCAGCCAAGATCTGGTGAGTGGAGACAATGAGCAGTTCTTC
>NA|TRBJ2-5|TRBD1|TRBV9
CASSVGDRDRGETQYF
TGTGCCAGCAGCGTAGGGGACAGGGATCGGGGGGAGACCCAGTACTTC
>NA|TRBJ2-7|TRBD2|TRBV9
CASSLTVSGEQYF
TGTGCCAGCAGCTTGACAGTTAGCGGGGAGCAGTACTTC
>once|TRBJ1-2|NA|TRBV4-1
CASSQEGQEIYGYTF
TGCGCCAGCAGCCAAGAGGGGCAGGAAATCTATGGCTACACCTTC
>NA|TRBJ2-5|TRBD2|TRBV7-2
CASSASGRETQYF
TGTGCCAGCAGCGCTAGCGGGAGAGAGACCCAGTACTTC
>NA|TRBJ1-3|TRBD1|TRBV25-1
CASSELGTGDTIYF
TGTGCCAGCAGTGAGTTGGGGACAGGGGACACCATATATTTT
>NA|TRBJ2-3|TRBD2|TRBV6-5
CASSYNRLAGTDTQYF
TGTGCCAGCAGTTACAATCGACTAGCGGGCACAGATACGCAGTATTTT
>NA|TRBJ2-7|NA|TRBV10-3
CAISGLEPYEQYF
TGTGCCATCAGTGGACTAGAACCCTACGAGCAGTACTTC
>NA|TRBJ2-7|NA|TRBV12-3/TRBV12-4
CASSLAGGDEQYF
TGTGCCAGCAGTTTAGCTGGCGGGGACGAGCAGTACTTC
>once|TRBJ2-7|NA|TRBV5-1
CASSLPGSDEQYF
TGCGCCAGCAGTTTGCCAGGGTCGGACGAGCAGTACTTC
>NA|TRBJ1-2|NA|TRBV11-2
CASSSPGQGNGYTF
TGTGCCAGCAGCTCCCCCGGGCAGGGGAATGGCTACACCTTC